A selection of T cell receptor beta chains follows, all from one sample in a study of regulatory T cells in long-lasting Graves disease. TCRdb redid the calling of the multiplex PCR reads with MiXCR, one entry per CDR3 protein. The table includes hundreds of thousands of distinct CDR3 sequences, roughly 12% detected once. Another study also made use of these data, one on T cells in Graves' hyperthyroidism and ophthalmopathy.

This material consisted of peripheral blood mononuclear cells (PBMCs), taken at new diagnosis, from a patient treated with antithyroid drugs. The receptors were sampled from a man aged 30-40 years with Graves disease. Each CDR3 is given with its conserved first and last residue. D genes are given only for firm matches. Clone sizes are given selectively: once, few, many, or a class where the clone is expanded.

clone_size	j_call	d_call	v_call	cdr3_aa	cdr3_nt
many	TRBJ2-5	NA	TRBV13	CASSLSTRETQYF	TGTGCCAGCAGCTTATCGACGCGTGAGACCCAGTACTTC
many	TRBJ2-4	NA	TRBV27	CASSLSFGGASRKNIQYF	TGTGCCAGCAGTTTATCATTTGGAGGAGCCTCCAGAAAAAACATTCAGTACTTC
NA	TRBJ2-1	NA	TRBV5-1	CASSLGARRENNEQFF	TGCGCCAGCAGCTTGGGGGCTCGGAGGGAGAACAATGAGCAGTTCTTC
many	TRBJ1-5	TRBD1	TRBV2	CASSDGTGQPQHF	TGTGCCAGCAGTGACGGGACAGGACAGCCCCAGCATTTT
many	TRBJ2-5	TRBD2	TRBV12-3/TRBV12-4	CASSRTSGRFETQYF	TGTGCCAGCAGTCGGACTAGCGGGAGATTTGAGACCCAGTACTTC
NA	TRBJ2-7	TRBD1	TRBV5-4	CASSRQGVSYEQYF	TGTGCCAGCAGTAGACAGGGGGTGTCCTACGAGCAGTACTTC
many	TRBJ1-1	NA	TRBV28	CASSLRGGTEAFF	TGTGCCAGCAGTTTAAGAGGGGGCACTGAAGCTTTCTTT
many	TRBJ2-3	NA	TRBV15	CATSREKWEGGDTQYF	TGTGCCACCAGCAGAGAGAAATGGGAGGGGGGAGATACGCAGTATTTT
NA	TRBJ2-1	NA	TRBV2	CASSEATGNVGGPREEQFF	TGTGCCAGCAGTGAAGCGACAGGGAATGTCGGGGGGCCGCGGGAGGAGCAGTTCTTC
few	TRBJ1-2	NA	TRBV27	CASSSLMGTDSYGYTF	TGTGCCAGCAGTTCCCTGATGGGGACGGACAGCTATGGCTACACCTTC
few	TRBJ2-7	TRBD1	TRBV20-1	CSASSRQGGDEQYF	TGCAGTGCTTCCTCCCGACAGGGTGGTGACGAGCAGTACTTC
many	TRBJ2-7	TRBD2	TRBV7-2	CASSLARTSEFYEQYF	TGTGCCAGCAGCTTAGCGAGAACTAGCGAGTTCTACGAGCAGTACTTC
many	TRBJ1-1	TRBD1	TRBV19	CASSIRQGGAEAFF	TGTGCCAGTAGTATAAGACAGGGCGGGGCTGAAGCTTTCTTT
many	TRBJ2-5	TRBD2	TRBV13	CASKSEAGGRETQYF	TGTGCCAGCAAGTCGGAGGCGGGAGGGCGTGAGACCCAGTACTTC
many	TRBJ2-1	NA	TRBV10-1	CASRRDSKDEQFF	TGCGCCAGCAGGCGGGATTCCAAGGATGAGCAGTTCTTC
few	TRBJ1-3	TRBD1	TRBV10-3	CAISKTGGNSGNTIYF	TGTGCCATCAGTAAAACAGGGGGTAACTCTGGAAACACCATATATTTT
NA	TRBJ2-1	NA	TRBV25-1	CASSLSPGLLSNEQFF	TGTGCCAGCAGTCTATCCCCTGGACTTCTGTCCAATGAGCAGTTCTTC
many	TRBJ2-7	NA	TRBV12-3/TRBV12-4	CASRWGPTGDGYEQYF	TGTGCCAGCAGGTGGGGACCCACGGGAGACGGCTACGAGCAGTACTTC
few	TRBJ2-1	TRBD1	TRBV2	CASSLAGQGWGIEQFF	TGTGCCAGCAGCTTAGCGGGACAGGGGTGGGGTATTGAGCAGTTCTTC
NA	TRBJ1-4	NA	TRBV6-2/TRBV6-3	CASRPQGANEKLFF	TGTGCCAGCAGGCCTCAGGGTGCTAATGAAAAACTGTTTTTT
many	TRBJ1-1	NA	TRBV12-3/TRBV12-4	CASSPRLNEAFF	TGTGCCAGCAGTCCTCGGCTGAATGAAGCTTTCTTT
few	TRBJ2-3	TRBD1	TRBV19	CASSMERQGGTDTQYF	TGTGCCAGTAGTATGGAACGACAGGGAGGCACAGATACGCAGTATTTT
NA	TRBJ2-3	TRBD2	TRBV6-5	CASSYLSGADTDTQYF	TGTGCCAGCAGTTACCTTAGCGGGGCCGACACAGATACGCAGTATTTT
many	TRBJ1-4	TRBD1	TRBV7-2	CASSLSDRGTEKLFF	TGTGCCAGCAGCCTTTCGGACAGGGGTACGGAAAAACTGTTTTTT
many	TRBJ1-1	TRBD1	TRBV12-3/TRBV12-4	CASSLDQGGNTEAFF	TGTGCCAGCAGTTTAGATCAGGGGGGAAACACTGAAGCTTTCTTT
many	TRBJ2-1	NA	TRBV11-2	CASSLEFGDEQFF	TGTGCCAGCAGCTTAGAATTTGGAGATGAGCAGTTCTTC
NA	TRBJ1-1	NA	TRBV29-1	CSVLPGHLNTEAFF	TGCAGCGTCCTCCCGGGACATCTGAACACTGAAGCTTTCTTT
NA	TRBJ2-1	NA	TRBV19	CASSSNPRVDEQFF	TGTGCCAGTAGTAGCAATCCCAGGGTGGATGAGCAGTTCTTC
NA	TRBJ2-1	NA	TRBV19	CASPFEGLNGEQFF	TGTGCCAGCCCCTTTGAGGGCCTCAACGGAGAGCAGTTCTTC
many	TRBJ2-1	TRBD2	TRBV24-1	CATSDSTSGSFNEQFF	TGTGCCACCAGTGATTCTACTAGCGGGTCGTTCAATGAGCAGTTCTTC
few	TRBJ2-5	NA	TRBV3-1	CASSHGGYGTQYF	TGTGCCAGCAGCCATGGCGGATATGGGACCCAGTACTTC
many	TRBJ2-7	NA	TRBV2	CASSPFGSSYEQYF	TGTGCCAGCAGCCCATTCGGGAGCTCCTACGAGCAGTACTTC
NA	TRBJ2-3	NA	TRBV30	CAWTRGCTDTQYF	TGTGCCTGGACTCGGGGTTGCACAGATACGCAGTATTTT
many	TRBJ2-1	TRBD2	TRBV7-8	CASSISSGVGSEQFF	TGTGCCAGCAGCATTTCTAGCGGAGTAGGGAGTGAGCAGTTCTTC
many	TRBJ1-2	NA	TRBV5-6	CASSWSQAAGGYTF	TGTGCCAGCAGCTGGAGTCAGGCCGCGGGGGGCTACACCTTC
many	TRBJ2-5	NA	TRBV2	CAAAGGIQETQYF	TGTGCCGCGGCCGGCGGGATCCAAGAGACCCAGTACTTC
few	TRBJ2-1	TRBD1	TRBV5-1	CASSLVGQGLLASGDEQFF	TGCGCCAGCAGCTTGGTGGGACAGGGTCTACTAGCGAGTGGCGATGAGCAGTTCTTC
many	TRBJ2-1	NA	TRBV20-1	CSAGRYSSYNEQFF	TGCAGTGCCGGGCGGTATAGCTCCTACAATGAGCAGTTCTTC
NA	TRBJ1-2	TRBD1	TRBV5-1	CASSGGTGNYGYTF	TGCGCCAGCAGCGGGGGGACAGGAAACTATGGCTACACCTTC
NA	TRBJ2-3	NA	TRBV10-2	CASSEDRTGTDTQYF	TGCGCCAGCAGCGAAGATCGGACCGGCACAGATACGCAGTATTTT
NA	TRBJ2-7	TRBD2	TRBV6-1	CASSWAAGSYEQYF	TGTGCCAGCTCTTGGGCAGCGGGGTCGTACGAGCAGTACTTC
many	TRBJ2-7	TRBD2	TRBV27	CASSLSPIAGPLYEQYF	TGTGCCAGCAGTTTATCACCCATAGCGGGACCGCTCTACGAGCAGTACTTC
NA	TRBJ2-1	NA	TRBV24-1	CATMTANNEQFF	TGTGCCACCATGACCGCGAACAATGAGCAGTTCTTC
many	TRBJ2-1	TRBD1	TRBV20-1	CSALTGGYDEQFF	TGCAGTGCTTTGACAGGGGGTTACGATGAGCAGTTCTTC
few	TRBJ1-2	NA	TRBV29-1	CSVLEAGDKYTF	TGCAGCGTCCTCGAGGCAGGGGATAAGTACACCTTC
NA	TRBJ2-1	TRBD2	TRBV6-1	CASSQTSGRANNEQFF	TGTGCCAGCAGTCAGACTAGCGGGAGGGCCAACAATGAGCAGTTCTTC
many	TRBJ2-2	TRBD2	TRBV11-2	CASSLLAGVNTGELFF	TGTGCCAGCAGCCTACTAGCGGGTGTCAACACCGGGGAGCTGTTTTTT
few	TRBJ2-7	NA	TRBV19	CASSISQGGPYEQYF	TGTGCCAGTAGTATCAGCCAGGGGGGACCCTACGAGCAGTACTTC
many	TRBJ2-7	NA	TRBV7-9	CASSRMQGPKNEQYF	TGTGCCAGCAGCCGGATGCAGGGCCCCAAAAACGAGCAGTACTTC
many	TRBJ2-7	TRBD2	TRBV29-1	CSVDPGTSREQYF	TGCAGCGTTGACCCCGGGACTAGCCGGGAGCAGTACTTC
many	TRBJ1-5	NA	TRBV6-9	CASSYSHNQPQHF	TGTGCCAGCAGTTACAGTCACAATCAGCCCCAGCATTTT
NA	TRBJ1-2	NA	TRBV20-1	CRGPPGRHGYTF	TGCAGGGGACCTCCAGGGCGGCATGGCTACACCTTC
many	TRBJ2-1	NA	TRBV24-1	CATSENGRSYNEQFF	TGTGCCACCAGTGAAAACGGACGGTCCTACAATGAGCAGTTCTTC
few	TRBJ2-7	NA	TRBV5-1	CASSSGTFYEQYF	TGCGCCAGCAGCTCCGGGACCTTCTACGAGCAGTACTTC